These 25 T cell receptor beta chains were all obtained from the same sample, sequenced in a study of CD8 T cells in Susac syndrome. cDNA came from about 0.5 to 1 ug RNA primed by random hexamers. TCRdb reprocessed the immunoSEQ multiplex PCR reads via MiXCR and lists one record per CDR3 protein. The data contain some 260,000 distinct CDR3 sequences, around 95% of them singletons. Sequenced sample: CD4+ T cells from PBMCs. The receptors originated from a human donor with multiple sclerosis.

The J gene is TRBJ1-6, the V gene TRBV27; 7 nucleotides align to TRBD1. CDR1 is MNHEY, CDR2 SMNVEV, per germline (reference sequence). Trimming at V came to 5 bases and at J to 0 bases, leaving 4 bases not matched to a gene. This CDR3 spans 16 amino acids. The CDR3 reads CASSRDRSSYNSPLHF. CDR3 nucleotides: TGTGCCAGCAGTCGGGACAGAAGCTCCTATAATTCACCCCTCCACTTT.

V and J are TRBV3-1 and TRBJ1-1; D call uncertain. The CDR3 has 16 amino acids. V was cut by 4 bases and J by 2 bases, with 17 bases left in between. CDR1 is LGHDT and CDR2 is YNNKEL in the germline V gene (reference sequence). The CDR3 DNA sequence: TGTGCCAGCAGCCCTCCCCCCTCGGTCCCAAACACTGAAGCTTTCTTT. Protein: CASSPPPSVPNTEAFF.

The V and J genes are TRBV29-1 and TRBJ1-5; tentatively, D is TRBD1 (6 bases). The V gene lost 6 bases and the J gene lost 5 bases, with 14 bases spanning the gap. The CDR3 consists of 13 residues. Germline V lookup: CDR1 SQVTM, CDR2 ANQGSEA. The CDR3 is CSVETGRDQPQHF. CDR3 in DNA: TGCAGCGTGGAGACAGGTCGAGATCAGCCCCAGCATTTT.

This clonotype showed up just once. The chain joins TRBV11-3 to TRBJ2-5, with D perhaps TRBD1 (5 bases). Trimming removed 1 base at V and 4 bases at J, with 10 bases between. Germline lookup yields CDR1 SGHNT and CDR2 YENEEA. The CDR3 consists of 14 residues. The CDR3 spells CASSLGAGRETQYF. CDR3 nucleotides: TGTGCCAGCAGCTTAGGGGCAGGGCGAGAGACCCAGTACTTC.

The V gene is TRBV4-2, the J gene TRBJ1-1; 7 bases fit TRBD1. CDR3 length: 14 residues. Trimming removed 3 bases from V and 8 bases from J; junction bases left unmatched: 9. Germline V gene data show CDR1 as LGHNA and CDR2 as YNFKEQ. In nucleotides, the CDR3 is TGTGCCAGCAGCCAGGCCACAGGGGAAAGGGAAGCTTTCTTT. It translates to CASSQATGEREAFF.

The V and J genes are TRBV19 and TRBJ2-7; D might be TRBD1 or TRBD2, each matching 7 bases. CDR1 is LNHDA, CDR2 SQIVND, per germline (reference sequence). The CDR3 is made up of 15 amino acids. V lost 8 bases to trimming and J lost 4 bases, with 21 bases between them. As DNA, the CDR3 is TGTGCCAGTCCAGGGGGGGAGAGGTTCCTTTACGAGCAGTACGTC. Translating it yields CASPGGERFLYEQYV.

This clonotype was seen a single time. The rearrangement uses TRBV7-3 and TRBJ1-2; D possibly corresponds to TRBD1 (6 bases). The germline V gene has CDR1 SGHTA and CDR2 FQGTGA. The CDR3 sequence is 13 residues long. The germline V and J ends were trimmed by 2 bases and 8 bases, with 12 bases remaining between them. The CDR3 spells CASSLQGNRGYTF. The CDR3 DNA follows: TGTGCCAGCAGCTTACAGGGGAATCGGGGCTACACCTTC.

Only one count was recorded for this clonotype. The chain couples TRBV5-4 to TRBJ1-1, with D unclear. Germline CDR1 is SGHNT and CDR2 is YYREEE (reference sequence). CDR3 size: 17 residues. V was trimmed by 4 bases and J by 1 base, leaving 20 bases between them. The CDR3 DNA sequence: TGTGCCAGCAGCCGTTCGAAAACACAGATTCCGAACACTGAAGCTTTCTTT. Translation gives CASSRSKTQIPNTEAFF.

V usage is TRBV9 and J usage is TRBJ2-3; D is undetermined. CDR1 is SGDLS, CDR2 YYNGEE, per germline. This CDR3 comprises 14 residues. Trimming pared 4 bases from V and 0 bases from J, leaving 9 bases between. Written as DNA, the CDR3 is TGTGCCAGCAGCAGACGCCTCAGCACAGATACGCAGTATTTT. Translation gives CASSRRLSTDTQYF.

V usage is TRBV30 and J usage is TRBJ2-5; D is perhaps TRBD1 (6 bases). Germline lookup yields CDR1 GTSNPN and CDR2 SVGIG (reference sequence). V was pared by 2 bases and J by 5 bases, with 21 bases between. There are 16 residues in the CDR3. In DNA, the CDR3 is TGTGCCTGGAGTACCCCCGGGACACGGAGCAAGGAGACCCAGTACTTC. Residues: CAWSTPGTRSKETQYF. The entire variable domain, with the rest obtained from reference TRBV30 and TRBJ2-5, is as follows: SQTIHQWPATLVQPVGSPLSLECTVEGTSNPNLYWYRQAAGRGLQLLFYSVGIGQISSEVPQNLSASRPQDRQFILSSKKLLLSDSGFYLCAWSTPGTRSKETQYFGPGTRLLVL.

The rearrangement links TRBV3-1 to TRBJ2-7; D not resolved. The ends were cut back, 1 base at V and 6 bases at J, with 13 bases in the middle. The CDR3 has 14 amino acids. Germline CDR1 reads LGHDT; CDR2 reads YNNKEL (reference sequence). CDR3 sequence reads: CASSQGVQVGEQYF. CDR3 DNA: TGTGCCAGCAGCCAAGGAGTCCAAGTGGGCGAGCAGTACTTC.

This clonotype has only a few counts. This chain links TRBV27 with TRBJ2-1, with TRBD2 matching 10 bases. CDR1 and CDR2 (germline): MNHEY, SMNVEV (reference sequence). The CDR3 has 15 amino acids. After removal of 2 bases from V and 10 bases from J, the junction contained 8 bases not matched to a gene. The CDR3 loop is CASSLRAGGPGEQFF. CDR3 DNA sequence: TGTGCCAGCAGTTTACGAGCGGGAGGGCCGGGGGAGCAGTTCTTC.

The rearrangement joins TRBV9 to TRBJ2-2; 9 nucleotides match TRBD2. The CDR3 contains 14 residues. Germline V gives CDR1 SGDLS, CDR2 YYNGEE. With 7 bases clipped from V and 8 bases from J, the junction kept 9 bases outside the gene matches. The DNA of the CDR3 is TGTGCCAGCTCTCCGGGACTAGCCTCGGGGGAGCTGTTTTTT. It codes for CASSPGLASGELFF. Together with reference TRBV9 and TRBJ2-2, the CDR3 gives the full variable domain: DSGVTQTPKHLITATGQRVTLRCSPRSGDLSVYWYQQSLDQGLQFLIQYYNGEERAKGNILERFSAQQFPDLHSELNLSSLELGDSALYFCASSPGLASGELFFGEGSRLTVL.

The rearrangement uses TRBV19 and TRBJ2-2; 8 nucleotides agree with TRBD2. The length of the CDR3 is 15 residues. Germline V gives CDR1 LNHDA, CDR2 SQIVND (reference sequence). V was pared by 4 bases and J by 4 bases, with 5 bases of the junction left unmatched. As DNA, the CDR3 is TGTGCCAGTAGTAGGGGTCTAGCGGGCACCGGGGAGCTGTTTTTT. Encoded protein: CASSRGLAGTGELFF.

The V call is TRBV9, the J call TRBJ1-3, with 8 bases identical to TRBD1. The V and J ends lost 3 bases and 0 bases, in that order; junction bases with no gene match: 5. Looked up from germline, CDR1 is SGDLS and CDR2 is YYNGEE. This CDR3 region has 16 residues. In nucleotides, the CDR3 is TGTGCCAGCAGCGCAGCGGGACAGGCCTCTGGAAACACCATATATTTT. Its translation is CASSAAGQASGNTIYF.

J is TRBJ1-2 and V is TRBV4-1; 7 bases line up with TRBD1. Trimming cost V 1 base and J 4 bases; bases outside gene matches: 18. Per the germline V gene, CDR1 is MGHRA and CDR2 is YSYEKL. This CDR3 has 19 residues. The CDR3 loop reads CASSQVNDRVSGRGYGYTF. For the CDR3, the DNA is TGCGCCAGCAGCCAAGTCAACGACAGGGTCTCCGGTCGAGGCTATGGCTACACCTTC.

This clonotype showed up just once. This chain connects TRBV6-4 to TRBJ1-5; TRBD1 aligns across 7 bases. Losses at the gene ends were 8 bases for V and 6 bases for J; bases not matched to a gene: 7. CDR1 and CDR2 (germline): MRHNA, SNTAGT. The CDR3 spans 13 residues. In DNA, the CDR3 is TGTGCCAGCGTAGACAGGGATGGTCAGCCCCAGCATTTT. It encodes CASVDRDGQPQHF.

CDR3 coding DNA: TGCAGTGCTAGAAAGATGGCGAGTAGCCCAGGAAACACCATATATTTT. Translating it yields CSARKMASSPGNTIYF. The chain links TRBV20-1 to TRBJ1-3; D not resolved. V was shortened by 2 bases and J by 4 bases, with 18 bases between the two germline ends. The CDR3 has 16 amino acids. Germline CDR1 DFQATT, CDR2 SNEGSKA (reference sequence).

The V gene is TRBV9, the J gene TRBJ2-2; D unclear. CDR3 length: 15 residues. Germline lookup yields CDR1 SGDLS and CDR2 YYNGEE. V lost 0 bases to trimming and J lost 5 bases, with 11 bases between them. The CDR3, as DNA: TGTGCCAGCAGCGTAGATGGCAGTTGGACCGGGGAGCTGTTTTTT. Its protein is CASSVDGSWTGELFF.

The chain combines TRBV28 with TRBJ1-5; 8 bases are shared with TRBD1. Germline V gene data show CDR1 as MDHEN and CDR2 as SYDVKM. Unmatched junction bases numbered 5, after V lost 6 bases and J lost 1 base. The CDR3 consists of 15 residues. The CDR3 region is CASSLGQGSNQPQHF. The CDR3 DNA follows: TGTGCCAGCAGCCTCGGACAGGGCAGCAATCAGCCCCAGCATTTT. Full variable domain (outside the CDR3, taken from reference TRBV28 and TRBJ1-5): DVKVTQSSRYLVKRTGEKVFLECVQDMDHENMFWYRQDPGLGLRLIYFSYDVKMKEKGDIPEGYSVSREKKERFSLILESASTNQTSMYLCASSLGQGSNQPQHFGDGTRLSIL.

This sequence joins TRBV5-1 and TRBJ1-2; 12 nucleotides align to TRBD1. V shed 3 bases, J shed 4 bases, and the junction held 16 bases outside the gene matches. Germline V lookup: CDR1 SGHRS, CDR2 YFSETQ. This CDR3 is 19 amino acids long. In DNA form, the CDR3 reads TGCGCCAGCAGCTCTGGAGTTACCGGGACAGGGGGCAGGGGCTATGGCTACACCTTC. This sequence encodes CASSSGVTGTGGRGYGYTF.

Here the CDR3 DNA reads TGTGCCAGCAGCACGGGACTAGCGGCGGGCCGGGCCAAAAACATTCAGTACTTC. The encoded protein is CASSTGLAAGRAKNIQYF. The V call is TRBV3-1, the J call TRBJ2-4; 11 nucleotides match TRBD2. Germline CDR1 is LGHDT and CDR2 is YNNKEL (reference sequence). The CDR3 runs to 18 residues. V was pared by 5 bases and J by 1 base, with 10 bases of the junction left unmatched.

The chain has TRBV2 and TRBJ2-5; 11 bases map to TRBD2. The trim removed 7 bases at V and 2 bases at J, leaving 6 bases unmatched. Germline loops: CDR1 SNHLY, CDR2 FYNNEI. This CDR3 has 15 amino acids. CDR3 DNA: TGTGCCAGCAAACCACTAGCGGGGGATCAAGAGACCCAGTACTTC. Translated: CASKPLAGDQETQYF.

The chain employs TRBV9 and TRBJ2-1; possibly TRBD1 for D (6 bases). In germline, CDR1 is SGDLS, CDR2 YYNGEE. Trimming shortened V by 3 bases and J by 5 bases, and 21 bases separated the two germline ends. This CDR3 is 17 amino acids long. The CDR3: CASSASGTTVGHNEQFF. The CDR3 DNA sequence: TGTGCCAGCAGCGCCTCCGGGACAACGGTCGGGCACAATGAGCAGTTCTTC.

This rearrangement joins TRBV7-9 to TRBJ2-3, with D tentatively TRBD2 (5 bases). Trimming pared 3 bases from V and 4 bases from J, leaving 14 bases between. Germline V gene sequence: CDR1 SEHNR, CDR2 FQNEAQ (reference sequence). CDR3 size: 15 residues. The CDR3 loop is CASSLDSPSSDTQYF. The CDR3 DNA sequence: TGTGCCAGCAGCTTGGACTCCCCTAGCTCAGATACGCAGTATTTT. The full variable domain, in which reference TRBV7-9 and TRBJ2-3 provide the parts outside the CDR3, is DTGVSQNPRHKITKRGQNVTFRCDPISEHNRLYWYRQTLGQGPEFLTYFQNEAQLEKSRLLSDRFSAERPKGSFSTLEIQRTEQGDSAMYLCASSLDSPSSDTQYFGPGTRLTVL.